This TCR beta chain was recovered during a study of Graves' ophthalmopathy and Graves' hyperthyroidism. The study's findings and limits: Sensitivity reached more than 85% and specificity roughly 82% for a 13-signature model separating ophthalmopathy from stable hyperthyroidism.

Trimming removed 11 bases at V and 4 bases at J, with 15 bases between. The V gene's germline CDR1 is SNHLY and CDR2 FYNNEI. The CDR3 has 12 amino acids. This clonotype was counted at least ten times. Antigen specificity is unknown. Beta-chain TCR CDR3 regions were amplified from RNA transcripts. An opening RT-PCR round employed HTBI primers and preceded a second-round multiplex PCR. From the multiplex PCR reads, TCRdb called clonotypes with MiXCR, one entry per CDR3 protein. The profile shows 600,000 to 700,000 distinct CDR3 sequences, about 41% of them singletons. Uncontrolled infections, other autoimmune diseases, pregnancy or lactation barred patients from enrollment. A diagnosis was made from clinical symptoms together with serum thyroxine, TRAb, thyroid ultrasound and orbital computed tomography. A volume of around 9.5 ml of fresh peripheral blood supplied the PBMCs.

Sequenced sample: peripheral blood. This clonotype originated in an adult man with Graves' ophthalmopathy. The V gene is TRBV2, the J gene TRBJ2-7; D call uncertain. The CDR3 reads CAFQGPFYEQYF. The CDR3, as DNA: TGTGCCTTCCAAGGCCCCTTTTACGAGCAGTACTTC.